This T cell receptor (beta chain) was captured by sequencing in a study of cytomegalovirus exposure and HLA in healthy donors. Germline loops: CDR1 MNHNY, CDR2 SVGAGI (reference sequence). The ends lost 0 bases at V and 11 bases at J; junction bases unmatched: 4. The CDR3 spans 13 residues. The PCR had 60 Vbeta and 13 Jbeta primers. Using immunoSEQ multiplex PCR, the repertoire was profiled, and TCRdb retains in-frame clones only, with some absent. This sample's table reports about 200,000 clones. Sequencing was done on a sample of PBMCs. This TCR was recovered from a girl aged 2-10 years in good health and CMV-seropositive. The rearrangement joins TRBV6-6 to TRBJ1-1, with TRBD1 matching 9 bases. This CDR3 reads CASSYSPGQGAFF. CDR3 nucleotides: TGTGCCAGCAGTTACTCACCGGGACAGGGTGCTTTCTTT.